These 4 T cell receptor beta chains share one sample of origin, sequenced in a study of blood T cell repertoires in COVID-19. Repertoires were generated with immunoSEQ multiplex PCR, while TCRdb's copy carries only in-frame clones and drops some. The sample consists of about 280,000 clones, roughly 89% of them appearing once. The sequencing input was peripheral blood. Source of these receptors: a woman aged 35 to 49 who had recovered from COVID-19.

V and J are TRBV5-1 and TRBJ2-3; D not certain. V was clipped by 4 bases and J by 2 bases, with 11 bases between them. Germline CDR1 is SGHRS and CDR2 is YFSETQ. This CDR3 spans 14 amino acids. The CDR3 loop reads CASSGGTITDTQYF. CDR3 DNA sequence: TGCGCCAGCAGCGGCGGAACCATCACAGATACGCAGTATTTT.

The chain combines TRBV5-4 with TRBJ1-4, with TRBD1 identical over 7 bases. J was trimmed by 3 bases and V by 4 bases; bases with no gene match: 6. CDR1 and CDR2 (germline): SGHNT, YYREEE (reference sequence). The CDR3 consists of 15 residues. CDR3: CASSIGQEANEKLFF. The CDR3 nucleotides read TGTGCCAGCAGCATAGGACAGGAGGCTAATGAAAAACTGTTTTTT.

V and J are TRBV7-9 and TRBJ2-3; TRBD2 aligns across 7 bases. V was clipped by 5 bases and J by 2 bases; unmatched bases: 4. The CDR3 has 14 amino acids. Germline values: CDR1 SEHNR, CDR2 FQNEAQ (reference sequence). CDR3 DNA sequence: TGTGCCAGCAGCCATGCGGGAGACACAGATACGCAGTATTTT. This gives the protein CASSHAGDTDTQYF.

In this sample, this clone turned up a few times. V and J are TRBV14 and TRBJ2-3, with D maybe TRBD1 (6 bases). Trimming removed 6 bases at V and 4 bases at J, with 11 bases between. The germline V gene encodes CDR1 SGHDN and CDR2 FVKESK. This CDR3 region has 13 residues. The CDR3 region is CASRQSGADTQYF. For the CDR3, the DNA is TGTGCCAGCAGACAATCAGGGGCAGATACGCAGTATTTT.